This T cell receptor (beta chain) stems from a study of OX40 agonist ivuxolimab in advanced cancers. Regarding the study as a whole: A proportion of nonresponders additionally exhibited low normalized T-cell clonal expansion.

A remark on this clone: What it binds is not known.

This table comes from immunoSEQ multiplex PCR, and its TCRdb copy is limited to in-frame clones, with some not included. The table lists roughly 79,000 clones, roughly 80% of them singletons. Trimming removed 5 bases at V and 9 bases at J, with 11 bases between. Germline CDR1 GTSNPN, CDR2 SVGIG (reference sequence). The CDR3 loop spans 12 amino acids. This sample comprised CD4+ or CD8+ T cells sorted from blood, obtained in a trial of the OX40 agonist ivuxolimab. V usage is TRBV30 and J usage is TRBJ1-6, with D unclear. This TCR was recovered from an adult with an advanced solid tumor such as melanoma, head and neck, liver or kidney cancer. CDR3: CAWGDLGSPLHF. The CDR3 DNA reads TGTGCCTGGGGAGACTTGGGTTCACCCCTCCACTTT.